This T cell receptor (beta chain) was sequenced during a study of blood T cells in healthy people across ages. General study results and limits: No conclusive comparison of naive versus antigen-experienced cells was possible with unsorted PBMCs. A roughly linear age-dependent decrease characterized TCR beta diversity per million T cells.

Next came a second PCR, run for about 7 to 12 cycles, which used a sample-barcoded 5' primer along with a J-beta primer mix. TCRdb redid the calling of the 5' RACE reads with MiXCR, one entry per CDR3 protein. The sample has roughly 800,000 distinct CDR3 sequences; about 48% are singletons. Each sample yielded at least 6 micrograms of PBMC total RNA. This CDR3 contains 15 residues. The V and J ends lost 2 bases and 5 bases respectively, with 13 bases between them. Germline CDR1 SEHNR, CDR2 FQNEAQ (reference sequence). Remarks on this clonotype: As yet, its antigen is unknown. Since no conserved phenylalanine or tryptophan closes the CDR3, a read error is the likely cause.

The rearrangement uses TRBV7-9 and TRBJ2-1; possibly TRBD2 for D (7 bases). This receptor was identified in a man of 80 years or more in good health. The material sequenced was blood. This CDR3 reads CASSLREGVNNEQFY. The CDR3 coding sequence is TGTGCCAGCAGCTTAAGGGAGGGGGTGAACAATGAGCAGTTCTAC.